Detailed here is one T cell receptor beta chain. The sample comes from a study of human T cells and chemical hapten exposure. Each CDR3 protein is one row after TCRdb ran MiXCR on the RACE reads. The sample holds some 190,000 distinct CDR3 sequences; about 22% are singletons and the top ten take 6% to 8%. As for time point: patch test 1, 2 weeks after DPC sensitization. Treatment of the sample: therapeutic diphenylcyclopropenone sensitization with weekly scalp DPC. Germline CDR1 SGHAT, CDR2 FQDESV (reference sequence). CDR3 length: 14 residues. The ends were cut back, 3 bases at V and 4 bases at J, with 12 bases in the middle.

The specimen was whole blood, collected in connection with sensitization to the hapten diphenylcyclopropenone (DPC). V usage is TRBV11-1 and J usage is TRBJ2-5; D unclear. The receptor was derived from a woman in her fifties or sixties with alopecia areata. Some clones in this sample may be carry-over from other donors' samples. The CDR3 is CASSFSLDAETQYF. CDR3 coding DNA: TGTGCCAGCAGCTTCTCGCTGGACGCAGAGACCCAGTACTTC.